This paragraph reports one T cell receptor (beta chain). The antigen remains undetermined. This sample stems from a study of CD8 T cells in ankylosing spondylitis. Study-wide findings and caveats: Roughly eight highly homologous variants formed a TCR beta motif that appeared characteristic of ankylosing spondylitis blood.

This CDR3 is built from 16 residues. V was pared by 5 bases and J by 1 base, with 16 bases between. Construction of TCR beta libraries was performed using quantitative 5'-RACE with molecular barcodes. MiXCR, run by TCRdb on the 5' RACE reads, gives a single entry per CDR3 protein. Here the sample spans 200,000 to 250,000 distinct CDR3 sequences, about 16% being singletons. The TCR sequence derives from a male donor with ankylosing spondylitis. The chain combines TRBV12-3 or TRBV12-4 with TRBJ2-3; D possibly corresponds to TRBD2 (5 bases). Input material: blood, either unsorted or a sorted T cell fraction (not recorded which). CDR3 sequence: CASSPPMAAGTDTQYF. The CDR3 DNA is TGTGCCAGCAGTCCCCCCATGGCAGCGGGCACAGATACGCAGTATTTT.